The 26 T cell receptor beta chains below were found in one sample sequenced in a study of T cells expressing NK-cell markers. TCRdb reprocessed the 5' RACE reads, with one entry per CDR3 protein and no DNA. The sample has roughly 120,000 distinct CDR3 sequences. The specimen was blood T cells: a sorted CD56 or NKG2C T cell subset, CD4+ or CD8+ T cells, or bulk PBMC T cells (not recorded which). These receptor sequences come from a woman aged 18 to 75 in good health.

V is TRBV4-3 and J is TRBJ2-3. The CDR3 extends over 14 amino acids. Germline V CDR1 and CDR2: LGHNA, YSLEER. The CDR3 spells CASSQDLGPDTQYF.

V usage is TRBV19 and J usage is TRBJ1-1; the D call from TCRdb, TRBD1, cannot be confirmed without DNA. Germline V gene data show CDR1 as LNHDA and CDR2 as SQIVND (reference sequence). There are 15 residues in the CDR3. The CDR3 is CASSIDYRAGTEAFF.

The chain recombines TRBV12-3 or TRBV12-4 with TRBJ2-3; without DNA, the TCRdb call of TRBD1 cannot be checked. This CDR3 comprises 15 residues. CDR3 sequence: CASSYPAGGTDTQYF.

CDR3 residues: CASGSMDSPLHF. The V call is TRBV12-5, the J call TRBJ1-6. The germline V gene encodes CDR1 LGHNT and CDR2 FRNRAP. The CDR3 covers 12 residues.

The chain employs TRBV27 and TRBJ2-7. This CDR3 is built from 15 residues. CDR1 MNHEY and CDR2 SMNVEV come from the germline V gene (reference sequence). This CDR3 reads CASSLAGVGYYEQYF.

Here the CDR3 reads CASSLPYSIRVNPQETQYF. The rearrangement joins TRBV6-2 or TRBV6-3 to TRBJ2-5; no DNA is available, so the TRBD1 call from TCRdb remains unchecked. Germline values: CDR1 MNHEY, CDR2 SVGEGT. CDR3 length: 19 residues.

The chain combines TRBV4-3 with TRBJ2-7. Germline V lookup: CDR1 LGHNA, CDR2 YSLEER. The CDR3 spans 15 residues. CDR3 sequence: CASSQDVAGSYEQYF.

The chain employs TRBV6-1 and TRBJ2-4; as DNA is missing, the TRBD2 call by TCRdb cannot be tested. The germline V gene has CDR1 MNHNS and CDR2 SASEGT. CDR3 length: 15 amino acids. The CDR3 protein is CASSPNSQAKNIQYF.

The J gene is TRBJ2-1, the V gene TRBV9; TCRdb gives TRBD1 as the D gene, but with no DNA this cannot be confirmed. Looked up from germline, CDR1 is SGDLS and CDR2 is YYNGEE. The CDR3 spans 13 residues. The CDR3 sequence is CASSTDRVDEQFF.

The chain employs TRBV2 and TRBJ1-1; TCRdb proposes TRBD1, but this gene call is untestable without DNA. Germline loops: CDR1 SNHLY, CDR2 FYNNEI. This CDR3 region has 14 residues. The CDR3 reads CASSTGQRGTEAFF.

The chain is built from TRBV7-6 and TRBJ1-4; TCRdb's D call of TRBD1 is untestable without DNA. Germline CDR1 SGHVS, CDR2 FNYEAQ. The CDR3 sequence is 17 residues long. The CDR3 here is CASSPGTGISTNEKLFF.

The chain links TRBV7-6 to TRBJ2-2; without DNA, the TCRdb call of TRBD1 cannot be checked. There are 16 residues in the CDR3. The germline V gene has CDR1 SGHVS and CDR2 FNYEAQ. The CDR3 spells CASTQTVGGLGGELFF.

The chain uses TRBV20-1 and TRBJ1-1. Looked up from germline, CDR1 is DFQATT and CDR2 is SNEGSKA (reference sequence). CDR3 length: 11 residues. CDR3 loop: CSAGEGGLAFF.

The chain carries TRBV6-6 and TRBJ2-7; no DNA is available, so the TRBD2 call from TCRdb remains unchecked. CDR3 length: 13 residues. Germline CDR1 MNHNY, CDR2 SVGAGI (reference sequence). The CDR3 region is CASSPDWNYEQYF.

The rearrangement uses TRBV5-6 and TRBJ1-2; the D gene TCRdb calls, TRBD1, cannot be checked with no DNA. The CDR3 extends over 12 amino acids. Germline V gene lookup returns CDR1 SGHDT and CDR2 YYEEEE. The CDR3 spells CASSPGQGAITF.

This sequence joins TRBV7-9 and TRBJ2-1. The CDR3 is 12 residues long. The germline V gene encodes CDR1 SEHNR and CDR2 FQNEAQ (reference sequence). The CDR3 sequence is CAAASGYNEQFF.

The J gene is TRBJ2-5, the V gene TRBV6-1; TCRdb designates TRBD2, a call that cannot be tested without DNA. This CDR3 is 13 amino acids long. Germline CDR1 and CDR2: MNHNS and SASEGT. The CDR3 region is CASSQLARGTQYF.

The chain carries TRBV10-3 and TRBJ2-3; the TCRdb call, TRBD1, lacks DNA for checking. Per the germline V gene, CDR1 is ENHRY and CDR2 is SYGVKD. The CDR3 totals 14 residues. CDR3 in amino acids: CAISGTGSTDTQYF.

The genes are TRBV24-1 and TRBJ2-2; TCRdb calls TRBD2, which cannot be checked without DNA. The CDR3 has 13 residues. Germline lookup yields CDR1 KGHDR and CDR2 SFDVKD. CDR3 loop: CATARGGSGELFF.

This chain uses TRBV12-3 or TRBV12-4 with TRBJ2-3. There are 11 residues in the CDR3. The CDR3 reads CASSYRDTQYF.

The J gene is TRBJ2-7, the V gene TRBV7-8; the D call of TRBD1 rests on TCRdb alone, since no DNA is present to check it. CDR1 is SGHVS, CDR2 FQNEAQ, per germline. This CDR3 contains 13 residues. The CDR3 here is CASSPNTGYEQYF.

J is TRBJ2-1 and V is TRBV7-6; TCRdb's D call, TRBD1, is unchecked because there is no DNA. This CDR3 has 14 residues. Germline values: CDR1 SGHVS, CDR2 FNYEAQ. The CDR3 spells CASSPSGQPNEQFF.

The chain joins TRBV27 to TRBJ2-2. The CDR3 extends over 15 amino acids. The germline CDR1 and CDR2 sequences are MNHEY and SMNVEV (reference sequence). The CDR3 reads CASSESLGFAGELFF.

The chain has TRBV6-2 or TRBV6-3 and TRBJ2-6. CDR1 and CDR2 from the germline V gene are MNHEY and SVGEGT. The CDR3 extends over 18 amino acids. The CDR3 sequence is CASSYSWVGQAGANVLTF.

This chain joins TRBV29-1 and TRBJ1-5; checking the TCRdb D call of TRBD1 is not possible without DNA. Per germline, CDR1 SQVTM and CDR2 ANQGSEA. The CDR3 contains 14 residues. CDR3 in amino acids: CSALTGGADQPQHF.

The CDR3 loop is CATSDFVGGAYEQYF. The V call is TRBV24-1, the J call TRBJ2-7; TCRdb lists TRBD2, though no DNA is available to test this call. Germline CDR1 KGHDR, CDR2 SFDVKD. This CDR3 contains 15 residues.